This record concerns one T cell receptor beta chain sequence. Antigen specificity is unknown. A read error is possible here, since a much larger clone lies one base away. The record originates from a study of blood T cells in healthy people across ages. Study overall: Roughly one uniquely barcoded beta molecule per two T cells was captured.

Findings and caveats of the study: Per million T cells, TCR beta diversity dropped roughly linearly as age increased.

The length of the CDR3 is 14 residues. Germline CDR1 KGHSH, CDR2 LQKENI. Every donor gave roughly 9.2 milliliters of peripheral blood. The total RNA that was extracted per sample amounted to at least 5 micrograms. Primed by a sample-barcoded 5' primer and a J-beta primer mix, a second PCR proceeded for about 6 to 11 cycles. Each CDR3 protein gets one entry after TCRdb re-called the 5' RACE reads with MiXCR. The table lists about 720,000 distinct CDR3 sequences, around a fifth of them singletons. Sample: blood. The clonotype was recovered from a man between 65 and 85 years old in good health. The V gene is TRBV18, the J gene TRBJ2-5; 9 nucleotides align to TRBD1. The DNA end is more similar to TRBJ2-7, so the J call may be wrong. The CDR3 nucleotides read TGTGACAGCTCACCAGGGACAGGGCCCTACGAGCAGTACTTC. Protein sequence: CDSSPGTGPYEQYF.